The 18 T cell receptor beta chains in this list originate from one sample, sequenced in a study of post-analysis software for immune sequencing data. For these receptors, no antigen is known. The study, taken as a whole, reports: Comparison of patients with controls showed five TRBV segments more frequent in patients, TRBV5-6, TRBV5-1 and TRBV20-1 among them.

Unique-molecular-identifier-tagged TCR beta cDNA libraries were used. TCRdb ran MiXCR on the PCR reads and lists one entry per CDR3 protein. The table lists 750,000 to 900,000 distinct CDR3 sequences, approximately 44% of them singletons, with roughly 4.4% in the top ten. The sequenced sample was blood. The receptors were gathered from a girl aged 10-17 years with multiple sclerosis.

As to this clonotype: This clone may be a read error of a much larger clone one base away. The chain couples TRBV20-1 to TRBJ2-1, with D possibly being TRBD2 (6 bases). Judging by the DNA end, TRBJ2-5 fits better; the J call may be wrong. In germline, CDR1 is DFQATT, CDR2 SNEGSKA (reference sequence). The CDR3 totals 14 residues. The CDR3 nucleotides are TGCAGTGCCCAGGACGGGGGAAGCTCCTACGACCAGTACTTC. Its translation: CSAQDGGSSYDQYF.

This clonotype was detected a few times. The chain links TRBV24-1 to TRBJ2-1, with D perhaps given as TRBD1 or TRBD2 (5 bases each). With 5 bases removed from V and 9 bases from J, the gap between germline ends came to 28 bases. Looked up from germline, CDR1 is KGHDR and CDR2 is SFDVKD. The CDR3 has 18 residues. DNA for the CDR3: TGTGCCACCAGTGTGGCCTATAAGGATCGGGACCCGGCGGGTGAGCAGTTCTTC. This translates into CATSVAYKDRDPAGEQFF.

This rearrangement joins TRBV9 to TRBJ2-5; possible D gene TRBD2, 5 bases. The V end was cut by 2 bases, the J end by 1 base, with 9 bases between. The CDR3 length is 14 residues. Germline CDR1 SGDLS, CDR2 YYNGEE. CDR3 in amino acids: CASSVEGFQETQYF. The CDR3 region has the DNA TGTGCCAGCAGCGTCGAGGGATTCCAAGAGACCCAGTACTTC.

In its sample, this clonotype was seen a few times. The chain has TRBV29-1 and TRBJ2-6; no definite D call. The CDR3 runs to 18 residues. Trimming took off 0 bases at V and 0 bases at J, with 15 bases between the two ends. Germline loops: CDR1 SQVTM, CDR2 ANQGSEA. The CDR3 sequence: CSVEDRGDPSSGANVLTF. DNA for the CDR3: TGCAGCGTTGAAGATCGCGGAGACCCGAGCTCTGGGGCCAACGTCCTGACTTTC.

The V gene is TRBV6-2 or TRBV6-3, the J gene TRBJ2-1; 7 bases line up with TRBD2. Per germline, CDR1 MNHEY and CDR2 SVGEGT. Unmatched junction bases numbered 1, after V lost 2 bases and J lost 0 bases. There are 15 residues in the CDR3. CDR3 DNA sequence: TGTGCCAGCAGTTACGGGGGGGACTCCTACAATGAGCAGTTCTTC. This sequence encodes CASSYGGDSYNEQFF.

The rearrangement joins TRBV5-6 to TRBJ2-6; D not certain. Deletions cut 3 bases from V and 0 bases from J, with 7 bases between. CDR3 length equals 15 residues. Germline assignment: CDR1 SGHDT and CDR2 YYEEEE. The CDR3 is CASSSLTSGANVLTF. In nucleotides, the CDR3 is TGTGCCAGCAGCTCATTGACCTCTGGGGCCAACGTCCTGACTTTC.

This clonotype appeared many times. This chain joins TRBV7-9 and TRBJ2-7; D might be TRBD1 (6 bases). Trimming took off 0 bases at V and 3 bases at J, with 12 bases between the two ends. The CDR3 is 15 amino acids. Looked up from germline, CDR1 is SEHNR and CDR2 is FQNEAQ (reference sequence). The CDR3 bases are TGTGCCAGCAGCTTAGCAAGGACAGCGAACTACGAGCAGTACTTC. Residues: CASSLARTANYEQYF.

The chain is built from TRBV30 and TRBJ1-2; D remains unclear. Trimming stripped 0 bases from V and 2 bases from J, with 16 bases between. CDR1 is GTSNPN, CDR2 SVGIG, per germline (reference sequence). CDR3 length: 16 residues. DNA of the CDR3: TGTGCCTGGAGTGTGGATCCTTGGGGTCGCAACTATGGCTACACCTTC. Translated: CAWSVDPWGRNYGYTF.

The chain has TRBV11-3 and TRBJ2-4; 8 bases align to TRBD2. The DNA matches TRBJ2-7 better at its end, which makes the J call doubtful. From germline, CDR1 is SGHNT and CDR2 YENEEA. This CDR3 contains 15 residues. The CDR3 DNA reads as TGTGCCAGCAGCCGTACACCGGGACTAGATTACGAGCAGTACTTC. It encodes CASSRTPGLDYEQYF.

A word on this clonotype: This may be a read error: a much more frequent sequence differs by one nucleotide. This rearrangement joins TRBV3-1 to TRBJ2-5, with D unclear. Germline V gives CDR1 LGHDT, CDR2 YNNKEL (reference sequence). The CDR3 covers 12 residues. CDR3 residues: CASSQEPEIQYF. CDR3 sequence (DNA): TGTGCCAGCAGCCAGGAGCCGGAGATCCAGTACTTC.

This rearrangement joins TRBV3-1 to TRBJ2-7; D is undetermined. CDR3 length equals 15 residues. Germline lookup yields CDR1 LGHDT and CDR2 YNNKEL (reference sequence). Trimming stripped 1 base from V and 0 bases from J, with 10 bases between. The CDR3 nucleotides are TGTGCCAGCAGCCAAGGGCAGGCGGACTCCTACGAGCAGTACTTC. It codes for CASSQGQADSYEQYF.

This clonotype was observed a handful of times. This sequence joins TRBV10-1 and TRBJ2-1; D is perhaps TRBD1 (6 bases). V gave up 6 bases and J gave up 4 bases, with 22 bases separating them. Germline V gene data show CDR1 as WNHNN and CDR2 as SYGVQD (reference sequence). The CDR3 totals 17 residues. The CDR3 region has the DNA TGCGCCAGCAGCGAGGGCTGGCCGCTGGGACATTACAATGAGCAGTTCTTC. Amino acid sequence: CASSEGWPLGHYNEQFF.

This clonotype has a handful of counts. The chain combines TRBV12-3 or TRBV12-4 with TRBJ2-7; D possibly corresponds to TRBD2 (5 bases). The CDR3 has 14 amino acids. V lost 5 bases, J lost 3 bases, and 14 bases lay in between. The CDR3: CASSPRLPNYEQYF. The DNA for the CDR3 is TGTGCCAGCAGTCCGCGACTACCTAACTACGAGCAGTACTTC.

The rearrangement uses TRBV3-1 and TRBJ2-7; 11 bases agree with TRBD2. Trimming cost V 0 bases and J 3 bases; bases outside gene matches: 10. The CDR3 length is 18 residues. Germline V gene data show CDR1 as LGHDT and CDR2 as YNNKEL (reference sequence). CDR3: CASSQELAGASLFYEQYF. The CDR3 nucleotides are TGTGCCAGCAGCCAAGAACTAGCGGGAGCCTCATTGTTCTACGAGCAGTACTTC.

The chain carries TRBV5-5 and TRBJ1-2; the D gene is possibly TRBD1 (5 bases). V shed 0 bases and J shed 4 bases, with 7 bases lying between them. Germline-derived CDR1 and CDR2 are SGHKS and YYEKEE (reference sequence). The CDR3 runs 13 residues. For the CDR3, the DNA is TGTGCCAGCAGCTTGGGGGACCTCTATGGCTACACCTTC. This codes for CASSLGDLYGYTF. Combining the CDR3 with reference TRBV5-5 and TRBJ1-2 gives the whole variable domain DAGVTQSPTHLIKTRGQQVTLRCSPISGHKSVSWYQQVLGQGPQFIFQYYEKEERGRGNFPDRFSARQFPNYSSELNVNALLLGDSALYLCASSLGDLYGYTFGSGTRLTVV.

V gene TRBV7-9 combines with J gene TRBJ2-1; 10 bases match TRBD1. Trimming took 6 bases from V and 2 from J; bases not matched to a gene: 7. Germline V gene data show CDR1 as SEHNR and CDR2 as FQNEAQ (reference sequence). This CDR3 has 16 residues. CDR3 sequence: CASSPGTGAAYNEQFF. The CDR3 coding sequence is TGTGCCAGCAGTCCCGGGACAGGGGCTGCCTACAATGAGCAGTTCTTC. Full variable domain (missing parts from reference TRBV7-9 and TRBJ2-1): DTGVSQNPRHKITKRGQNVTFRCDPISEHNRLYWYRQTLGQGPEFLTYFQNEAQLEKSRLLSDRFSAERPKGSFSTLEIQRTEQGDSAMYLCASSPGTGAAYNEQFFGPGTRLTVL.

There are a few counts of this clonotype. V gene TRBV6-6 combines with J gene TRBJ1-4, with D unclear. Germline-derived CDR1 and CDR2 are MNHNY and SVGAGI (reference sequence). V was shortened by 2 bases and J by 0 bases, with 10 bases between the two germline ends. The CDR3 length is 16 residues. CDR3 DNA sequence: TGTGCCAGCAGTTACGATTGGTCAACAACTAATGAAAAACTGTTTTTT. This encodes CASSYDWSTTNEKLFF.

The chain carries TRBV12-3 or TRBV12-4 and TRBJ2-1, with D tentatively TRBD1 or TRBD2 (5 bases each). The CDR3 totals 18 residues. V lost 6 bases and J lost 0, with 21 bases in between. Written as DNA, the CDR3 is TGTGCCAGCAGCCCCCCGGGATGGTCAGGGAGCTCCTACAATGAGCAGTTCTTC. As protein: CASSPPGWSGSSYNEQFF.